The 5 T cell receptor beta chains below come from one sample, sequenced in a study of CD8+CD57+ T cells in acquired aplastic anemia. Genomic DNA templated the TCR beta VDJ and CDR3 profiling. TCRdb called the reads again in MiXCR, with one record for every CDR3 protein. The sample gives around 250,000 distinct CDR3 sequences, less than 85% of which show up once; 42% is in the top ten. Patients who underwent sequencing had shown CD8+CD57+ cell expansion by flow cytometry. The sample taken for sequencing was sorted CD4+, CD8+, or CD8+CD57+ T cells (not recorded which) from PBMCs. The receptors stem from a human donor with aplastic anemia.

The chain recombines TRBV2 with TRBJ2-1; TRBD1 aligns across 8 bases. V lost 6 bases, J lost 2 bases, and 9 bases stayed unmatched. Germline CDR1 SNHLY, CDR2 FYNNEI. The CDR3 sequence is 16 residues long. The CDR3 sequence is CASRVNRGFTYNEQFF. The CDR3 bases are TGTGCCAGCAGGGTTAACAGGGGGTTCACCTACAATGAGCAGTTCTTC.

For this clonotype: Germline and junction disagree at one end, which may indicate a read error. V is TRBV4-1 and J is TRBJ2-1; D is unclear. Germline V gene sequence: CDR1 MGHRA, CDR2 YSYEKL. CDR3 length equals 13 residues. The CDR3 nucleotides are TGCGCCAGCAGTTTAACGCAGTACAATGAGCGGTTCTTC. This encodes CASSLTQYNERFF.

J is TRBJ1-6 and V is TRBV2; D remains ambiguous. V gave up 2 bases and J gave up 10 bases, with 9 bases separating them. Looked up from germline, CDR1 is SNHLY and CDR2 is FYNNEI. This CDR3 has 13 amino acids. The CDR3 nucleotides read TGTGCCAGCAGTGAAAGGGTTGGCTCACCCCTCCACTTT. This encodes CASSERVGSPLHF.

The chain carries TRBV11-2 and TRBJ2-5; tentatively, D is TRBD2 (5 bases). Trimming stripped 11 bases from V and 1 base from J, with 17 bases between. The CDR3 totals 14 residues. Per germline, CDR1 SGHAT and CDR2 FQNNGV. The CDR3 DNA reads TGTGCCTACAACTTGGCTGGAGGCCAAGAGACCCAGTACTTC. Translating it yields CAYNLAGGQETQYF.

In the case of this clonotype: One junction end does not reproduce the germline sequence, and a read error may be involved. The chain is built from TRBV9 and TRBJ2-3, with D perhaps given as TRBD1 or TRBD2 (7 bases each). Germline-derived CDR1 and CDR2 are SGDLS and YYNGEE. The CDR3 sequence is 14 residues long. The CDR3 spells CASSGGGGQEGNNF. For the CDR3, the DNA is TGTGCCAGCAGCGGGGGGGGAGGACAGGAAGGAAACAATTTT.